This TCR beta chain was recovered during a study of OX40 agonist ivuxolimab in advanced cancers. Whole-study context: Hepatocellular carcinoma, melanoma, renal cell or head and neck cancer was diagnosed in the dose-escalation patients. Study-wide results and caveats: Expanded clones were, on average, more numerous among CD8+ T cells than CD4+. CD4+ and CD8+ T cells in blood underwent clonal expansion by week 6 at 0.1 to 3.0 mg/kg.

Samples were taken at baseline and on day 1 of cycles 4 and 7. CDR1 is PRHDT and CDR2 is FYEKMQ in the germline V gene (reference sequence). With V trimmed by 5 bases and J by 2 bases, 5 bases remained unmatched. This CDR3 is built from 16 residues. As for this clone: Its target is not known.

Assay used: immunoSEQ multiplex PCR; TCRdb lists only in-frame clones, some missing. The sample consists of tens of thousands of clones, approximately 89% of them appearing once. The TCR sequence derives from an adult with an advanced solid tumor such as melanoma, head and neck, liver or kidney cancer. The sample was CD4+ or CD8+ T cells sorted from blood, taken in a trial of the OX40 agonist ivuxolimab. The chain combines TRBV13 with TRBJ2-3, with 12 bases aligning to TRBD2. The CDR3 here is CASSARLAGATDTQYF. The DNA of the CDR3 is TGTGCCAGCAGCGCCAGACTAGCGGGAGCCACAGATACGCAGTATTTT.